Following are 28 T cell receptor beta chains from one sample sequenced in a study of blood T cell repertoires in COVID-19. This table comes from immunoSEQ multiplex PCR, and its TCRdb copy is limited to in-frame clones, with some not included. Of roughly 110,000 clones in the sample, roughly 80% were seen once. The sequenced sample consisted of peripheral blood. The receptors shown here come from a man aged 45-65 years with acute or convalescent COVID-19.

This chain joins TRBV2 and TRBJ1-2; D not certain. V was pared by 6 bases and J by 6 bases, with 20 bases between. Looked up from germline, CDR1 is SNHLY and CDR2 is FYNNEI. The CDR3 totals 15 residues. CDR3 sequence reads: CASRLIETARDGYTF. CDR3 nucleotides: TGTGCCAGCAGATTGATCGAGACTGCAAGAGATGGCTACACCTTC.

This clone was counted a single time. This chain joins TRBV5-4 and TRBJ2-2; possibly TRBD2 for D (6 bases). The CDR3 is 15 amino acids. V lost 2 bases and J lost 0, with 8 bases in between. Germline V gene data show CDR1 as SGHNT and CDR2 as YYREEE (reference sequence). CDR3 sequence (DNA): TGTGCCAGCAGCTTTGCGGGAACGAACACCGGGGAGCTGTTTTTT. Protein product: CASSFAGTNTGELFF.

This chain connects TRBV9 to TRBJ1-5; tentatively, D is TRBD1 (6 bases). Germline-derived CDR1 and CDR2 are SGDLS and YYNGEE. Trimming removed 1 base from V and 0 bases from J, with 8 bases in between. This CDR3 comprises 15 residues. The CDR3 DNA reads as TGTGCCAGCAGCGTAACAGGGTATAGCAATCAGCCCCAGCATTTT. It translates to CASSVTGYSNQPQHF.

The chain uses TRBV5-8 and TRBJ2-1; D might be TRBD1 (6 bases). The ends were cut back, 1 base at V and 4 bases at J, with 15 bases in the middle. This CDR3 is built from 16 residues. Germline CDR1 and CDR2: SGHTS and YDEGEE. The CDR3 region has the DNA TGTGCCAGCAGCTTGAGCGCAGGGGTAAGATACAATGAGCAGTTCTTC. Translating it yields CASSLSAGVRYNEQFF.

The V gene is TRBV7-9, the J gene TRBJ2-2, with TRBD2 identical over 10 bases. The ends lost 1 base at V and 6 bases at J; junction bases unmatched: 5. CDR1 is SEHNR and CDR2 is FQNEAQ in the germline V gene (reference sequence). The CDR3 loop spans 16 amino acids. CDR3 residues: CASSLDSGGPAGELFF. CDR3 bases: TGTGCCAGCAGCTTAGATAGCGGGGGGCCCGCCGGGGAGCTGTTTTTT.

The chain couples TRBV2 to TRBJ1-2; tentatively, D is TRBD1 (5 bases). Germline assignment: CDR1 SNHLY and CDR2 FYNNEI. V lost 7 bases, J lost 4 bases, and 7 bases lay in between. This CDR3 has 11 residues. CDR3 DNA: TGTGCCAGCACCGACAGCTATGGCTACACCTTC. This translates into CASTDSYGYTF.

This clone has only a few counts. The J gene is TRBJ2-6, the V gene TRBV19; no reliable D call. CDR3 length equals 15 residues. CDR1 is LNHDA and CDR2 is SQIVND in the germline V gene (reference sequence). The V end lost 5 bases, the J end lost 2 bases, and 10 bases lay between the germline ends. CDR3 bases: TGTGCCAGTAGTCTGGCGGTACCTGGGGCCAACGTCCTGACTTTC. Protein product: CASSLAVPGANVLTF.

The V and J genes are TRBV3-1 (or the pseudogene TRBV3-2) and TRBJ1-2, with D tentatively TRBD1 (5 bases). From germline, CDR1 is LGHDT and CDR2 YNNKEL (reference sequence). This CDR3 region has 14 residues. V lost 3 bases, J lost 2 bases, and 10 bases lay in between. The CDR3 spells CASSQGRGNYGYTF. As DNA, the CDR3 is TGTGCCAGCAGCCAGGGGCGGGGGAACTATGGCTACACCTTC.

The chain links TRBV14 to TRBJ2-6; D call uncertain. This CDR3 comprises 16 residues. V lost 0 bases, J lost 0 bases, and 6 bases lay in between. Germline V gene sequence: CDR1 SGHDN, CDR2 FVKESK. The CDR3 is CASSQDRSSGANVLTF. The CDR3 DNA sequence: TGTGCCAGCAGCCAAGATCGGAGCTCTGGGGCCAACGTCCTGACTTTC.

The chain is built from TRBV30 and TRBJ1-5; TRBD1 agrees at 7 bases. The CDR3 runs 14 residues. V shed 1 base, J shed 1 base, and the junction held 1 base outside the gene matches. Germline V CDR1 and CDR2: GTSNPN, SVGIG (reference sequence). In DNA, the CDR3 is TGTGCCTGGAGTGAAGGGGGCAGCAATCAGCCCCAGCATTTT. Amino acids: CAWSEGGSNQPQHF.

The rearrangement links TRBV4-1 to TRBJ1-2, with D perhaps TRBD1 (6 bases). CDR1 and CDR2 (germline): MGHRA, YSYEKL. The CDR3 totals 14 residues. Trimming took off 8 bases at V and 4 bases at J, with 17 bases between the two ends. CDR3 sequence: CASGRPGQRYGYTF. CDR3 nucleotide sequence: TGCGCCAGCGGACGACCGGGACAACGCTATGGCTACACCTTC.

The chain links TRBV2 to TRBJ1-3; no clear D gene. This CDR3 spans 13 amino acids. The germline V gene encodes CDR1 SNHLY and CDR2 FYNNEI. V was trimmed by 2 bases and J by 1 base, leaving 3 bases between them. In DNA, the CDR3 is TGTGCCAGCAGTGAACGTTCTGGAAACACCATATATTTT. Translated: CASSERSGNTIYF.

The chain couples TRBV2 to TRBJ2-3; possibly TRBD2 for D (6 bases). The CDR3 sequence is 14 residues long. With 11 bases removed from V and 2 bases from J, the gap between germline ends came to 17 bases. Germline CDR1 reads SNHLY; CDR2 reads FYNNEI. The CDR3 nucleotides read TGTGCCGTCACGTCGGGGGTGCCCACAGATACGCAGTATTTT. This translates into CAVTSGVPTDTQYF.

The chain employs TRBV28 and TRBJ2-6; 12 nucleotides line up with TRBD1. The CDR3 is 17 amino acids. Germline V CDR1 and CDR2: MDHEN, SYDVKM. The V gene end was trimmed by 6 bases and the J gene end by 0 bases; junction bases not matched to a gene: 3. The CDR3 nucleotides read TGTGCCAGCAGGCCGGGACAGGGGGCCTCTGGGGCCAACGTCCTGACTTTC. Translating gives CASRPGQGASGANVLTF.

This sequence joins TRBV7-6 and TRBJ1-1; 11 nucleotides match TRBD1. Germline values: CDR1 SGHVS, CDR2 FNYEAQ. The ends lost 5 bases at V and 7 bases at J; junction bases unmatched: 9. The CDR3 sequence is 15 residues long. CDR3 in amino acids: CASSRGTGGGDEAFF. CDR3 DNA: TGTGCCAGCAGCAGGGGGACAGGGGGTGGTGATGAAGCTTTCTTT.

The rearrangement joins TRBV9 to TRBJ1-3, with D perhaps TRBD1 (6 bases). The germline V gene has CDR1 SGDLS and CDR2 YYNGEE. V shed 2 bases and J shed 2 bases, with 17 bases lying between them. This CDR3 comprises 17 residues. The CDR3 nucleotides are TGTGCCAGCAGCGTCGGAGCCGCAGGGGTGGCTGGAAACACCATATATTTT. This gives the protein CASSVGAAGVAGNTIYF.

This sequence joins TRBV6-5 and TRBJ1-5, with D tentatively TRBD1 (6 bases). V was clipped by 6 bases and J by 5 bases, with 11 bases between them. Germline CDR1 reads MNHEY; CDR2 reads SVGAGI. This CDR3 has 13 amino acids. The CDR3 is CASSPNRDQPQHF. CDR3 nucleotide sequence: TGTGCCAGCAGCCCAAACAGGGATCAGCCCCAGCATTTT.

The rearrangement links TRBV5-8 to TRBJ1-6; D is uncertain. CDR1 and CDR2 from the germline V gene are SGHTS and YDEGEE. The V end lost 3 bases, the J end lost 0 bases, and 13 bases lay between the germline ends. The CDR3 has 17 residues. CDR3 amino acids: CASSSEPQSSYNSPLHF. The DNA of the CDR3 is TGTGCCAGCAGCTCAGAACCCCAAAGCTCCTATAATTCACCCCTCCACTTT.

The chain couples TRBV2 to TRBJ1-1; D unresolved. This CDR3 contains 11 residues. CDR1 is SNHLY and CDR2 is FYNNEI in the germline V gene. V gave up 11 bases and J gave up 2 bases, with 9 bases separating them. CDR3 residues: CAGRDNTEAFF. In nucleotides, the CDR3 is TGTGCCGGGAGGGATAACACTGAAGCTTTCTTT. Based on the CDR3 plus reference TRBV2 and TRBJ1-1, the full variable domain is EPEVTQTPSHQVTQMGQEVILRCVPISNHLYFYWYRQILGQKVEFLVSFYNNEISEKSEIFDDQFSVERPDGSNFTLKIRSTKLEDSAMYFCAGRDNTEAFFGQGTRLTVV.

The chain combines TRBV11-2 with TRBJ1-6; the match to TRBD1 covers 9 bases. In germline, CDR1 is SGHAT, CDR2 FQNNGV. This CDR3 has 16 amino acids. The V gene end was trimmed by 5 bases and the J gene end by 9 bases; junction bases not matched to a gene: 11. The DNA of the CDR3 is TGTGCCAGCAGCCTGAACCCGGGACAGGGATTTTCACCCCTCCACTTT. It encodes CASSLNPGQGFSPLHF.

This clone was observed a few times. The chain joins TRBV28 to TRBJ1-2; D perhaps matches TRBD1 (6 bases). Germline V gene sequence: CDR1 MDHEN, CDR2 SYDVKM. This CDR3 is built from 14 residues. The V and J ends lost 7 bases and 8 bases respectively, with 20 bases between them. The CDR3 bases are TGTGCCAGCATCAAAGGGGGGGGCGTGGAGGGCTACACCTTC. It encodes CASIKGGGVEGYTF.

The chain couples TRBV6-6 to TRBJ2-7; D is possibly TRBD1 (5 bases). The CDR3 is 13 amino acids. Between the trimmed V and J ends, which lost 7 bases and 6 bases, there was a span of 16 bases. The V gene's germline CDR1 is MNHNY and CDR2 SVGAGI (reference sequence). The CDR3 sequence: CASTETQGFEQYF. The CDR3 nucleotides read TGTGCCAGCACCGAAACGCAGGGTTTCGAGCAGTACTTC.

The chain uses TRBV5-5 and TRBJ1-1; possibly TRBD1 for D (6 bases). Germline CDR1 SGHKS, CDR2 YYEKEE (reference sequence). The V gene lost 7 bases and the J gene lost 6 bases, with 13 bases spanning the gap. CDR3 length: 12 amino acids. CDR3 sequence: CASESGAPEAFF. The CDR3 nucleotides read TGTGCCAGCGAATCAGGGGCCCCTGAAGCTTTCTTT. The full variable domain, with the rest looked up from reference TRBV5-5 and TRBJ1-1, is DAGVTQSPTHLIKTRGQQVTLRCSPISGHKSVSWYQQVLGQGPQFIFQYYEKEERGRGNFPDRFSARQFPNYSSELNVNALLLGDSALYLCASESGAPEAFFGQGTRLTVV.

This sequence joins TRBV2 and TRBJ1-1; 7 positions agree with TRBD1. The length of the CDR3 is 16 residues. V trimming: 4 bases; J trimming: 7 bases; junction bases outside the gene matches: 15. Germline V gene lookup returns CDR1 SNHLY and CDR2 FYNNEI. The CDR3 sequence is CASSGMTGIRALEAFF. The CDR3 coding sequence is TGTGCCAGCAGTGGAATGACAGGGATTCGGGCCCTTGAAGCTTTCTTT.

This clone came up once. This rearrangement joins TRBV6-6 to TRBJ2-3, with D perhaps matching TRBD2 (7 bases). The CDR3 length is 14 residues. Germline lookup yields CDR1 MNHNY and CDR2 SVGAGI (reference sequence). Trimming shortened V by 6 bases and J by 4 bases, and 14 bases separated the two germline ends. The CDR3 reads CASRSREGADTQYF. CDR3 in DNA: TGTGCCAGCAGAAGCAGGGAGGGGGCAGATACGCAGTATTTT.

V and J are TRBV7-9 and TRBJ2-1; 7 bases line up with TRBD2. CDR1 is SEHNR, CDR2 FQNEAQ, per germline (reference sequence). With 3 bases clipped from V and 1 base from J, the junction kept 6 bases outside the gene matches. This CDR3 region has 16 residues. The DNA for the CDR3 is TGTGCCAGCAGCTTGGGGCGAGCGGGGTCCTACAATGAGCAGTTCTTC. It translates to CASSLGRAGSYNEQFF. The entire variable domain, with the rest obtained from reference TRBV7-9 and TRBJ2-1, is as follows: DTGVSQNPRHKITKRGQNVTFRCDPISEHNRLYWYRQTLGQGPEFLTYFQNEAQLEKSRLLSDRFSAERPKGSFSTLEIQRTEQGDSAMYLCASSLGRAGSYNEQFFGPGTRLTVL.

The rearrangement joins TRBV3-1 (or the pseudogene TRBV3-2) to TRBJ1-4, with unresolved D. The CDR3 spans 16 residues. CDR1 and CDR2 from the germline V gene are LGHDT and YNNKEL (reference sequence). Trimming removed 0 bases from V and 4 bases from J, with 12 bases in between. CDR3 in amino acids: CASSQDLTDDNEKLFF. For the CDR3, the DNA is TGTGCCAGCAGCCAAGATCTCACAGACGATAATGAAAAACTGTTTTTT.

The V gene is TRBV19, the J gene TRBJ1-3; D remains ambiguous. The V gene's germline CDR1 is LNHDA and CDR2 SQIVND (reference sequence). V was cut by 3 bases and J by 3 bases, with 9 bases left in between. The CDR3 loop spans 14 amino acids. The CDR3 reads CASSIRGGGNTIYF. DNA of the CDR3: TGTGCCAGTAGTATTCGTGGAGGTGGAAACACCATATATTTT.